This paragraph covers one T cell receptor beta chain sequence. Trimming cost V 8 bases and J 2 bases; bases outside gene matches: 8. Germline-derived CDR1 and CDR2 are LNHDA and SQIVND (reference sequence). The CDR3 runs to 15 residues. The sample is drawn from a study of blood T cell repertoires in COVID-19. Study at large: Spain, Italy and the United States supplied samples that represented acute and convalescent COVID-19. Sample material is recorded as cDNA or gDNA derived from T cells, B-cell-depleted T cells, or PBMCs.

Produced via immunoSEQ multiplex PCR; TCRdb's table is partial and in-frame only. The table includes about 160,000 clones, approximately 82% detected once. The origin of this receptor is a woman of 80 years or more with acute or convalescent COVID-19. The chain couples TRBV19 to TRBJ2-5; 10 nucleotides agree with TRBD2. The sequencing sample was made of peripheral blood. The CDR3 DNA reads TGTGCCAGTCGGACTAGCGGAGGCCCTCAAGAGACCCAGTACTTC. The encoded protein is CASRTSGGPQETQYF.